This T cell receptor beta chain was captured in a study of ipilimumab plus nivolumab after autologous stem cell transplantation. V was cut by 0 bases and J by 8 bases, with 11 bases left in between. CDR3 length equals 13 residues. Germline CDR1 is SGHDT and CDR2 is YYEEEE. Repertoires were generated with immunoSEQ multiplex PCR, while TCRdb's copy carries only in-frame clones and drops some. This table holds about 83,000 clones, 65% to 85% found once. This clone was counted only a few times. Material: PBMCs, obtained in a trial of ipilimumab plus nivolumab as post-transplant consolidation. The sequence came from a male donor with diffuse large B-cell lymphoma. The chain joins TRBV5-6 to TRBJ1-2; D ambiguous. The CDR3 bases are TGTGCCAGCAGCTTGGAAAGGCGAGGAGGCTACACCTTC. Protein: CASSLERRGGYTF.